Reported below is one TCR beta chain. Its specificity is not known. TCRdb fed the 5' RACE reads into MiXCR, producing one record per CDR3 protein. The sample consists of 270,000 or so distinct CDR3 sequences, around 8.3% of them appearing once. The entry originates in a study of identical twins. This CDR3 is built from 10 residues. V was clipped by 6 bases and J by 4 bases, with 6 bases between them. The germline V gene encodes CDR1 DFQATT and CDR2 SNEGSKA (reference sequence). Overall study results and limits: The study found weaker excess twin sharing in beta out-of-frame sequences.

Donors were all healthy Caucasians. These data are also associated with another study on yellow fever vaccine responses in identical twins.

The TCR was taken from a woman aged 18-29 years in good health. Sequenced sample: CD8+ T cells sorted from blood. The V gene is TRBV20-1, the J gene TRBJ2-5; no definite D call. In DNA form, the CDR3 reads TGCAGTGCGCCTGGAGAGACCCAGTACTTC. Translated: CSAPGETQYF.